The 10 T cell receptor beta chains in this list originate from one sample, sequenced in a study of CD8 T cells in Susac syndrome. An amount of RNA that ranged from roughly 0.5 to 1 ug was reverse transcribed with random hexamers. TCRdb re-called the immunoSEQ multiplex PCR reads through MiXCR, storing one row per CDR3 protein. The repertoire holds 150,000 to 250,000 distinct CDR3 sequences, with 90% to 95% as singletons. The sample comprised CD4+ T cells from PBMCs. Receptors originate from a human donor with multiple sclerosis.

This clonotype appeared once. The chain links TRBV30 to TRBJ2-7, with D perhaps being TRBD1 or TRBD2 (5 bases each). In germline, CDR1 is GTSNPN, CDR2 SVGIG (reference sequence). The CDR3 is 15 amino acids. Trimming pared 3 bases from V and 0 bases from J, leaving 15 bases between. CDR3 nucleotides: TGTGCCTGGAGCCGAATCGGGACGAACTCCTACGAGCAGTACTTC. This encodes CAWSRIGTNSYEQYF. Complete variable domain (other parts from reference TRBV30 and TRBJ2-7): SQTIHQWPATLVQPVGSPLSLECTVEGTSNPNLYWYRQAAGRGLQLLFYSVGIGQISSEVPQNLSASRPQDRQFILSSKKLLLSDSGFYLCAWSRIGTNSYEQYFGPGTRLTVT.

This chain's CDR3 is CAWSGMNTEAFF. CDR3 bases: TGTGCCTGGAGTGGTATGAACACTGAAGCTTTCTTT. This chain uses TRBV30 with TRBJ1-1, with unresolved D. V was shortened by 1 base and J by 0 bases, with 3 bases between the two germline ends. Germline V gene lookup returns CDR1 GTSNPN and CDR2 SVGIG (reference sequence). This CDR3 has 12 residues. Full variable domain (missing parts from reference TRBV30 and TRBJ1-1): SQTIHQWPATLVQPVGSPLSLECTVEGTSNPNLYWYRQAAGRGLQLLFYSVGIGQISSEVPQNLSASRPQDRQFILSSKKLLLSDSGFYLCAWSGMNTEAFFGQGTRLTVV.

The CDR3 spells CASSQVREKLFF. The CDR3 DNA follows: TGTGCCAGCAGCCAAGTTCGAGAAAAACTGTTTTTT. The chain carries TRBV14 and TRBJ1-4; D gene uncertain. Germline CDR1 and CDR2: SGHDN and FVKESK. CDR3 length: 12 residues. The V gene lost 1 base and the J gene lost 8 bases, with 5 bases spanning the gap.

The genes are TRBV24-1 and TRBJ2-7; the D is unclear. Per the germline V gene, CDR1 is KGHDR and CDR2 is SFDVKD. The CDR3 extends over 12 amino acids. Trimming stripped 2 bases from V and 3 bases from J, with 4 bases between. The CDR3 DNA is TGTGCCACCAGTGATTATGGCTACGAGCAGTACTTC. This encodes CATSDYGYEQYF.

This rearrangement joins TRBV15 to TRBJ2-5; no clear D gene. CDR3 length: 14 amino acids. Looked up from germline, CDR1 is LNHNV and CDR2 is YYDKDF (reference sequence). V dropped 0 bases and J dropped 1 base, with 6 bases sitting between them. The CDR3, as DNA: TGTGCCACCAGCAGAGATAGGGTCCAAGAGACCCAGTACTTC. This gives the protein CATSRDRVQETQYF.

V is TRBV14 and J is TRBJ2-7; 9 positions match TRBD2. This CDR3 spans 16 amino acids. With 0 bases clipped from V and 4 bases from J, the junction kept 7 bases outside the gene matches. The V gene's germline CDR1 is SGHDN and CDR2 FVKESK. The CDR3 loop is CASSQDRASGIYEQYF. The CDR3 DNA follows: TGTGCCAGCAGCCAAGATCGGGCTAGCGGGATTTACGAGCAGTACTTC.

V is TRBV7-2 and J is TRBJ2-7; tentative D call: TRBD2 (5 bases). The CDR3 loop spans 14 amino acids. Germline lookup yields CDR1 SGHTA and CDR2 FQGNSA. Trimming took off 4 bases at V and 8 bases at J, with 18 bases between the two ends. The CDR3 bases are TGTGCCAGCAGCTCTACACTCGGGTCCGGGAAGCAGTACTTC. Protein sequence: CASSSTLGSGKQYF.

The rearrangement uses TRBV3-1 and TRBJ2-4; 7 positions match TRBD2. Germline CDR1 and CDR2: LGHDT and YNNKEL (reference sequence). V was pared by 0 bases and J by 7 bases, with 6 bases of the junction left unmatched. The CDR3 loop spans 15 amino acids. Here the CDR3 DNA reads TGTGCCAGCAGCCAAGATCACAGCGGGGACAACATTCAGTACTTC. It encodes CASSQDHSGDNIQYF.

The chain couples TRBV29-1 to TRBJ2-1; a possible D gene is TRBD2 (5 bases). V was clipped by 5 bases and J by 3 bases, with 14 bases between them. Germline CDR1 is SQVTM and CDR2 is ANQGSEA. The CDR3 has 14 residues. CDR3 coding DNA: TGCAGCGTTCGGCCGCTAGCAGACTACAATGAGCAGTTCTTC. It translates to CSVRPLADYNEQFF.

The rearrangement uses TRBV12-3 or TRBV12-4 and TRBJ1-1; D uncertain. The CDR3 has 11 residues. The V end was cut by 10 bases, the J end by 7 bases, with 13 bases between. The CDR3 DNA reads TGTGCCACCGCACAATCGGGTGAAGCTTTCTTT. Its protein is CATAQSGEAFF.